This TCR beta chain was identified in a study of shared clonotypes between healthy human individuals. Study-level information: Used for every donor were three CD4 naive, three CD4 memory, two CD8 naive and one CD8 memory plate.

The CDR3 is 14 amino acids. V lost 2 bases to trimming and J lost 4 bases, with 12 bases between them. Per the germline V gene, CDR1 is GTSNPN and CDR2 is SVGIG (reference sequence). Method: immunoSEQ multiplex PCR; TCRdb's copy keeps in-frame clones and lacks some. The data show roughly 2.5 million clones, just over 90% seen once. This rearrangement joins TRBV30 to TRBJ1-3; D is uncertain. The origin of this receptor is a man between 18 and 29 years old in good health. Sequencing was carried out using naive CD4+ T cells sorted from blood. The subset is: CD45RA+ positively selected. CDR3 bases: TGTGCCTGGAGTAGAACTGGCCCCGGAAACACCATATATTTT. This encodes CAWSRTGPGNTIYF.